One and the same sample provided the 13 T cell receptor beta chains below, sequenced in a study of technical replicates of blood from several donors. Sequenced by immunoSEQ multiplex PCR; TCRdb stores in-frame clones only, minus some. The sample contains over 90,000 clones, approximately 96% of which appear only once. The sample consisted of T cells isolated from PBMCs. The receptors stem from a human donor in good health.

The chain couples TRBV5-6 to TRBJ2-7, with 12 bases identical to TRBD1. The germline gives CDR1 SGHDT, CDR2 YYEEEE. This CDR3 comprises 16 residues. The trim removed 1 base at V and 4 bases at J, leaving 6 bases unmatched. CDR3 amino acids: CASSLLRGQGAYEQYF. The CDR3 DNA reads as TGTGCCAGCAGCTTGTTAAGGGGACAGGGGGCGTACGAGCAGTACTTC.

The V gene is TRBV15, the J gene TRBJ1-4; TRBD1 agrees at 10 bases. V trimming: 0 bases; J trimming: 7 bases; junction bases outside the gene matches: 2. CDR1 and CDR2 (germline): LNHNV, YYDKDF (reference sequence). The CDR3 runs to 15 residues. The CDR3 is CATSRDRTGGEKLFF. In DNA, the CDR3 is TGTGCCACCAGCAGAGACAGGACAGGGGGTGAAAAACTGTTTTTT.

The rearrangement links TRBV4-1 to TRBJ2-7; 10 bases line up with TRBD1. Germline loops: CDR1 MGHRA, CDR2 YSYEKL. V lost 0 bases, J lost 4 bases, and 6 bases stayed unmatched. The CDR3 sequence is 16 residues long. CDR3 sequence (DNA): TGCGCCAGCAGCCAAGATCTAAGACAGGGGGCATACGAGCAGTACTTC. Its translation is CASSQDLRQGAYEQYF.

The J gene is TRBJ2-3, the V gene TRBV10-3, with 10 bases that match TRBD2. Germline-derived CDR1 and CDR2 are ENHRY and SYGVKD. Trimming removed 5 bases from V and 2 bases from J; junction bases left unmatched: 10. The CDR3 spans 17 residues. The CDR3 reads CAISTWTLAGDTDTQYF. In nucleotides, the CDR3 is TGTGCCATCAGTACTTGGACCCTAGCGGGAGACACAGATACGCAGTATTTT.

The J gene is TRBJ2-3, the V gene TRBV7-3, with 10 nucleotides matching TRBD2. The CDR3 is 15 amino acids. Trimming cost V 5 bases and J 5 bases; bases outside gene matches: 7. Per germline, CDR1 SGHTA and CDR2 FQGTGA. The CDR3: CASSILAGVGDTQYF. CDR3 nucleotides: TGTGCCAGCAGCATTCTAGCGGGAGTGGGAGATACGCAGTATTTT.

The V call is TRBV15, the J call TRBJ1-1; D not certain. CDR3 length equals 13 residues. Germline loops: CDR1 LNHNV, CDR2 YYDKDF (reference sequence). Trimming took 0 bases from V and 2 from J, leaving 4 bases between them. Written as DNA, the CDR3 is TGTGCCACCAGCAGAGATCTTAACACTGAAGCTTTCTTT. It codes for CATSRDLNTEAFF.

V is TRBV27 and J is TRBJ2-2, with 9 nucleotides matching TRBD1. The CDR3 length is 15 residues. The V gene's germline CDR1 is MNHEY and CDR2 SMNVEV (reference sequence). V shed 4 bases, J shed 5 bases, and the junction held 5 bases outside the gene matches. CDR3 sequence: CASSWTGEITGELFF. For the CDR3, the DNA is TGTGCCAGCAGTTGGACAGGGGAAATAACCGGGGAGCTGTTTTTT.

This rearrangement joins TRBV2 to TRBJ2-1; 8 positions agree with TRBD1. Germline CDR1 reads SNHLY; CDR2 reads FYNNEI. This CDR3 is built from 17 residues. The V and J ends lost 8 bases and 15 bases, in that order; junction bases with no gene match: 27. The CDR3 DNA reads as TGTGCCAGCTGGAGGCAGAGGGAGACAGGGGCTTTTGCAGGGCGGTTCTTC. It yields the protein CASWRQRETGAFAGRFF.

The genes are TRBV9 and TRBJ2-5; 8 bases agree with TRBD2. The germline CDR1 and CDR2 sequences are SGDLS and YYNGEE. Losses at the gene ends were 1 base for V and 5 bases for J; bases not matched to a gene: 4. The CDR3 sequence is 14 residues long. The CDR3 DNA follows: TGTGCCAGCAGCGTAAGCCCTAGCGGGGAGACCCAGTACTTC. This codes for CASSVSPSGETQYF.

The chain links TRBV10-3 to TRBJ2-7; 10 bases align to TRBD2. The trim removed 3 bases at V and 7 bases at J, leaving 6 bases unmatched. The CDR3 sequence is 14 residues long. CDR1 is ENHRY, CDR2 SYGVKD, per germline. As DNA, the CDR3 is TGTGCCATCAGTGACGAAGCGGGAGGGAATGAGCAGTACTTC. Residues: CAISDEAGGNEQYF.

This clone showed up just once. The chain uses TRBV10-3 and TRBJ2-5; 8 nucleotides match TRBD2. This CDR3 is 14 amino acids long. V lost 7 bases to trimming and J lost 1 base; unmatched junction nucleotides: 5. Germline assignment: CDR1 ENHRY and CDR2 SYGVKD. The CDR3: CAIMDGRAQETQYF. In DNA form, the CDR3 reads TGTGCCATCATGGACGGGAGGGCCCAAGAGACCCAGTACTTC.

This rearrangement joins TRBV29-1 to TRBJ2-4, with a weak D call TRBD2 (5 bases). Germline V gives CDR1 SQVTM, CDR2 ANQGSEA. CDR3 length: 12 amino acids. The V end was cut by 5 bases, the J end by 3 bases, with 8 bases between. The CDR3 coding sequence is TGCAGCGTTCCCGGGGACAAAAACATTCAGTACTTC. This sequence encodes CSVPGDKNIQYF.

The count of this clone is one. The CDR3 region is CAWTAAYGYTF. The CDR3 region has the DNA TGTGCCTGGACCGCGGCCTATGGCTACACCTTC. V and J are TRBV30 and TRBJ1-2; no firm D call. Trimming cost V 4 bases and J 4 bases, with 7 bases left between them. This CDR3 region has 11 residues. Per the germline V gene, CDR1 is GTSNPN and CDR2 is SVGIG (reference sequence).